Each of the 14 T cell receptor beta chains below was sequenced from the same sample in a study of graft-versus-host responses after intestinal transplantation. No antigen is known for these receptors. Data came from immunoSEQ multiplex PCR; TCRdb stores just in-frame clones and leaves some out. The data show 35,000 to 50,000 clones, about 93% seen once. This material consisted of unstimulated CD8+ T cells sorted from spleen or lymph node cells, taken before transplant. These receptor sequences come from a human donor who was the organ donor for an intestinal transplant.

The chain links TRBV28 to TRBJ2-7; 8 bases fit TRBD1. There are 15 residues in the CDR3. Germline V CDR1 and CDR2: MDHEN, SYDVKM. The ends lost 2 bases at V and 3 bases at J; junction bases unmatched: 6. The CDR3 sequence is CASSLGQGAGYEQYF. CDR3 in DNA: TGTGCCAGCAGTTTAGGGCAGGGGGCGGGCTACGAGCAGTACTTC.

The chain combines TRBV4-2 with TRBJ2-3; the match to TRBD2 covers 10 bases. CDR3 length: 15 amino acids. Looked up from germline, CDR1 is LGHNA and CDR2 is YNFKEQ. Trimming at V came to 8 bases and at J to 4 bases, leaving 9 bases not matched to a gene. The CDR3 DNA sequence: TGTGCCAGCGCAGGGCCTAGCGGGAGCCCAGATACGCAGTATTTT. Translating gives CASAGPSGSPDTQYF.

The chain is built from TRBV9 and TRBJ2-7, with D maybe TRBD1 (6 bases). The CDR3 is 16 amino acids. The V and J ends lost 0 bases and 3 bases respectively, with 16 bases between them. The germline gives CDR1 SGDLS, CDR2 YYNGEE. DNA of the CDR3: TGTGCCAGCAGCGTAGATGGTCCCGAGGGGGTCTACGAGCAGTACTTC. This encodes CASSVDGPEGVYEQYF.

The V call is TRBV9, the J call TRBJ2-1; 8 nucleotides line up with TRBD2. Germline values: CDR1 SGDLS, CDR2 YYNGEE. Losses at the gene ends were 1 base for V and 4 bases for J; bases not matched to a gene: 1. The length of the CDR3 is 14 residues. This CDR3 reads CASSVSGRYNEQFF. CDR3 bases: TGTGCCAGCAGCGTAAGCGGGAGATACAATGAGCAGTTCTTC.

The chain recombines TRBV6-1 with TRBJ2-3, with D perhaps matching TRBD1 (5 bases). This CDR3 is 15 amino acids long. The ends were cut back, 8 bases at V and 4 bases at J, with 19 bases in the middle. The germline CDR1 and CDR2 sequences are MNHNS and SASEGT. This CDR3 is CASGWQGMGADTQYF. The DNA for the CDR3 is TGTGCCAGCGGGTGGCAGGGAATGGGCGCAGATACGCAGTATTTT.

The chain is built from TRBV5-1 and TRBJ2-3; no definite D call. The CDR3 sequence is 14 residues long. From germline, CDR1 is SGHRS and CDR2 YFSETQ. V was pared by 5 bases and J by 3 bases, with 13 bases between. The CDR3 region is CASRLSKETDTQYF. DNA of the CDR3: TGCGCCAGCAGATTATCAAAGGAGACAGATACGCAGTATTTT. The complete variable domain, with remaining parts taken from reference TRBV5-1 and TRBJ2-3, reads KAGVTQTPRYLIKTRGQQVTLSCSPISGHRSVSWYQQTPGQGLQFLFEYFSETQRNKGNFPGRFSGRQFSNSRSEMNVSTLELGDSALYLCASRLSKETDTQYFGPGTRLTVL.

The chain has TRBV2 and TRBJ2-1; D is tentatively TRBD1 or TRBD2 (6 bases each). The germline gives CDR1 SNHLY, CDR2 FYNNEI. There are 18 residues in the CDR3. The V end lost 3 bases, the J end lost 6 bases, and 24 bases lay between the germline ends. The CDR3 sequence: CASSDIPRGPYTGNEQFF. CDR3 DNA: TGTGCCAGCAGTGATATCCCCCGGGGGCCCTACACTGGCAATGAGCAGTTCTTC.

The chain is built from TRBV6-5 and TRBJ2-7; D is uncertain. This CDR3 is built from 11 residues. Trimming stripped 10 bases from V and 4 bases from J, with 11 bases between. Germline V gene lookup returns CDR1 MNHEY and CDR2 SVGAGI. CDR3 DNA: TGTGCCACGGGCTACCCTTACGAGCAGTACTTC. This encodes CATGYPYEQYF.

CDR3 coding DNA: TGTGCCAGCTTGAGCGGGACTAGCACAGATACGCAGTATTTT. Translation: CASLSGTSTDTQYF. The J gene is TRBJ2-3, the V gene TRBV28; 7 nucleotides agree with TRBD2. The CDR3 is 14 residues long. J gave up 0 bases and V 8 bases, and 5 bases lay outside the gene matches. The germline CDR1 and CDR2 sequences are MDHEN and SYDVKM.

The rearrangement uses TRBV5-6 and TRBJ2-1, with D possibly TRBD2 on 6 matching bases. The length of the CDR3 is 17 residues. V shed 4 bases and J shed 4 bases, with 21 bases lying between them. Germline V gives CDR1 SGHDT, CDR2 YYEEEE. CDR3 sequence (DNA): TGTGCCAGCAGCCCCGGGTACCGGGGAGGCATTTACAATGAGCAGTTCTTC. This translates into CASSPGYRGGIYNEQFF.

The V gene is TRBV19, the J gene TRBJ1-1, with TRBD1 matching over 8 bases. The CDR3 runs to 14 residues. The germline gives CDR1 LNHDA, CDR2 SQIVND (reference sequence). V lost 3 bases to trimming and J lost 1 base; unmatched junction nucleotides: 1. CDR3 residues: CASSMTGENTEAFF. DNA for the CDR3: TGTGCCAGTAGTATGACAGGGGAGAACACTGAAGCTTTCTTT.

The chain employs TRBV6-9 and TRBJ2-7; D is undetermined. In germline, CDR1 is MNHGY, CDR2 SVAAGI. The V gene lost 6 bases and the J gene lost 2 bases, with 11 bases spanning the gap. The CDR3 loop spans 13 amino acids. DNA of the CDR3: TGTGCCAGCAGCCACTCGGATCCCTACGAGCAGTACTTC. It encodes CASSHSDPYEQYF.

The genes are TRBV5-6 and TRBJ2-5; TRBD1 agrees at 8 bases. Losses at the gene ends were 2 bases for V and 2 bases for J; bases not matched to a gene: 2. CDR1 is SGHDT, CDR2 YYEEEE, per germline. This CDR3 region has 14 residues. For the CDR3, the DNA is TGTGCCAGCAGCTTTGGGACAGGACAAGAGACCCAGTACTTC. Amino acid sequence: CASSFGTGQETQYF.

This clone has more than one count but fewer than ten. V usage is TRBV9 and J usage is TRBJ2-3; D gene unclear. There are 13 residues in the CDR3. Between the trimmed V and J ends, which lost 0 bases and 0 bases, there was a span of 2 bases. Germline assignment: CDR1 SGDLS and CDR2 YYNGEE. The CDR3 region is CASSVDSTDTQYF. In nucleotides, the CDR3 is TGTGCCAGCAGCGTAGACAGCACAGATACGCAGTATTTT.